Listed here is a single T cell receptor (beta chain). This clone's antigen is unknown. No base qualities exist here, and no much larger clone lies one base off it. Taken from the germline V gene, the CDR1 and CDR2 loops are SGHRS and YFSETQ. The CDR3 sequence holds 15 residues, the cysteine and phenylalanine included. Kept here is only the CDR3 DNA, which spans 45 bases and is read in frame from base 1. V lost 4 bases and J lost 4 bases, and the count of bases not matched to a germline gene is 3. The data were obtained in a study of OX40 agonist ivuxolimab in advanced cancers. At the level of the whole study: The costimulatory receptor OX40 (CD134) was targeted by ivuxolimab, a fully human IgG2 agonistic monoclonal antibody. Intravenous ivuxolimab was administered to patients every 2 weeks at six dose levels: 0.01, 0.1, 0.3, 1.5, 3 and 10 mg/kg. Of the approximately 54 patients in dose escalation, around 19 had hepatocellular carcinoma, about 15 had melanoma, 9 had renal cell carcinoma and 9 had head and neck cancer. In the dose-escalation cohort, 82.7% of patients were male, and the mean age was around 60 years, with a range of 23 to 79. Patients were allowed to have had prior anti-PD-1, anti-PD-L1 or anti-CTLA-4 therapy, and around 40% of the dose-escalation patients had previously received checkpoint inhibitors. Three dose-escalation patients achieved partial responses, one with hepatocellular carcinoma and two with cutaneous melanoma. The point of sequencing TCRbeta in the periphery was to test whether ivuxolimab changed TCR sequence diversity and drove clonal T-cell expansion. The paper describes the monotherapy dose-escalation part (N of about 54 patients) of the phase I trial of ivuxolimab. What the authors observed across the whole study: Low levels of normalized T-cell clonal expansion were also shown by some nonresponding patients. In partial responders in the 0.1-3.0 mg/kg groups, normalized peripheral clonal expansion was found to be among the lowest, especially among CD8+ T cells. Which antigens the clonally expanded peripheral T cells were specific for was not determined. After ivuxolimab, more expanded clones were found on average in CD8+ T cells than in CD4+ T cells. At doses of 0.1 to 3.0 mg/kg, clonal expansion of both CD4+ and CD8+ blood T cells was observed from baseline to week 6.

To sequence the TCRbeta CDR3 region, genomic DNA was isolated from the sorted cells. The immunoSEQ Assay was used to sequence the TCRbeta CDR3 regions. This is the immuneACCESS table as TCRdb keeps it, with only in-frame sequences that have V and J called. A part of the clones is gone; compared with another copy, unresolved V genes explain less than half, and the rest is unexplained. This sample has approximately 90,000 clones in its table, and more than 85% of those were observed once. The leading ten clones occupy 2% to 3% of the sample. Patients with autoimmune disease history or receiving systemic immunosuppression were excluded from the trial. Peripheral blood for TCR sequencing was collected from all dose cohorts at baseline, on cycle 4 day 1, and on cycle 7 day 1. The samples were drawn from a first-in-human, open-label, multicenter phase I dose-escalation trial of ivuxolimab. The trial enrolled adults with locally advanced or metastatic head and neck squamous cell, hepatocellular, melanoma or renal cell carcinoma. CD4+ and CD8+ T cells were sorted separately from peripheral blood before TCR sequencing.

The chain was built from TRBV5-1 and TRBJ2-2; 11 central nucleotides agree with TRBD2. The specimen comprised CD4+ or CD8+ T cells sorted from blood, sampled in a trial of the OX40 agonist ivuxolimab. The receptor was derived from an adult with an advanced solid tumor such as melanoma, head and neck, liver or kidney cancer. The CDR3 amino acid sequence is: CASSLGTSGTGELFF. The DNA is TGCGCCAGCAGCCTAGGGACTAGCGGCACCGGGGAGCTGTTTTTT.